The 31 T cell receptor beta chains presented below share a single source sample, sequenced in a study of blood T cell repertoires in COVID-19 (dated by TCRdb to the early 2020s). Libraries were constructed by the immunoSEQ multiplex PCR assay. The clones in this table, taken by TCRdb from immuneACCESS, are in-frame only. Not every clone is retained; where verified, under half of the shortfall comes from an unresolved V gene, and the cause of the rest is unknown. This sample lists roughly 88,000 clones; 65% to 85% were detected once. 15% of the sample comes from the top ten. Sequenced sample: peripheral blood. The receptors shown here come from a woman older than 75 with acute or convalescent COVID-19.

This CDR3 reads CASSLDRVAGNTIYF. The DNA of the CDR3 is TGTGCCAGCAGCTTGGACAGGGTCGCTGGAAACACCATATATTTT. The chain couples TRBV7-2 to TRBJ1-3; 8 positions match TRBD1. V was pared by 3 bases and J by 2 bases, with 3 bases of the junction left unmatched. CDR1 is SGHTA and CDR2 is FQGNSA in the germline V gene. The CDR3 has 15 amino acids.

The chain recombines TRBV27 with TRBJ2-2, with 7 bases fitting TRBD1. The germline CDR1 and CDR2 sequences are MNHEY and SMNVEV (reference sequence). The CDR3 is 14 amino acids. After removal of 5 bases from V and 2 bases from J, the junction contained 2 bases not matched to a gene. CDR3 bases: TGTGCCAGCAGTAGGGGGCTCAACACCGGGGAGCTGTTTTTT. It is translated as CASSRGLNTGELFF.

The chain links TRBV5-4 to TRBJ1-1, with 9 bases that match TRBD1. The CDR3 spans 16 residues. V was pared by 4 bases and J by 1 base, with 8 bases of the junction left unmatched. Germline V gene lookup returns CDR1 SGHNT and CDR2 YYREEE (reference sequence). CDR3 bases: TGTGCCAGCAGCGGGGCCCTACAGGGGGCGAACACTGAAGCTTTCTTT. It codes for CASSGALQGANTEAFF.

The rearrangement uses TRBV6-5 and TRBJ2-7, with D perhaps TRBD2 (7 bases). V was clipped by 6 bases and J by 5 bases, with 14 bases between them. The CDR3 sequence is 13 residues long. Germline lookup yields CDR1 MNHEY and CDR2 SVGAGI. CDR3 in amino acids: CASRAWGGHEQYF. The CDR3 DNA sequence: TGTGCCAGCAGGGCCTGGGGGGGCCACGAGCAGTACTTC.

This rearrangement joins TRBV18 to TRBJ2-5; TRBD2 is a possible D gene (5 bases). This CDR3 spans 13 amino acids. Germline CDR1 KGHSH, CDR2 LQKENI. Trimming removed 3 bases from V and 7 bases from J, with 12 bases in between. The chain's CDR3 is CASSPELRGTQYF. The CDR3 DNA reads TGTGCCAGCTCACCCGAATTACGGGGGACCCAGTACTTC. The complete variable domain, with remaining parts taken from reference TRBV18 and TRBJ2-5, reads NAGVMQNPRHLVRRRGQEARLRCSPMKGHSHVYWYRQLPEEGLKFMVYLQKENIIDESGMPKERFSAEFPKEGPSILRIQQVVRGDSAAYFCASSPELRGTQYFGPGTRLLVL.

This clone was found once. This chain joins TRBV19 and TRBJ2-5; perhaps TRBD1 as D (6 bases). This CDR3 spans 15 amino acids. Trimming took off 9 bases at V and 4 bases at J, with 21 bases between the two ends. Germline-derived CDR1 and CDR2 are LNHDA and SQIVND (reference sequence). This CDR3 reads CASTPSGNRAETQYF. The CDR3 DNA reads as TGTGCCAGCACCCCCTCAGGGAACAGGGCAGAGACCCAGTACTTC.

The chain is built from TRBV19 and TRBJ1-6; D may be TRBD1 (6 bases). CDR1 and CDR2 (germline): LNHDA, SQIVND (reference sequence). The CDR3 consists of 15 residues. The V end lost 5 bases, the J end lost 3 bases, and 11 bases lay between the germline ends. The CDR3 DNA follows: TGTGCCAGTAGTTCAGACAGGCTCTATAATTCACCCCTCCACTTT. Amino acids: CASSSDRLYNSPLHF.

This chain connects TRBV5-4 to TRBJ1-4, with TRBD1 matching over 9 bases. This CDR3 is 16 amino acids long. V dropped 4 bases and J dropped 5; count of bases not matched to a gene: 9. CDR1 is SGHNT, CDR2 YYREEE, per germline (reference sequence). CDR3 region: CASSQGQGRVNEKLFF. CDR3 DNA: TGTGCCAGCAGCCAGGGACAGGGTAGGGTGAATGAAAAACTGTTTTTT.

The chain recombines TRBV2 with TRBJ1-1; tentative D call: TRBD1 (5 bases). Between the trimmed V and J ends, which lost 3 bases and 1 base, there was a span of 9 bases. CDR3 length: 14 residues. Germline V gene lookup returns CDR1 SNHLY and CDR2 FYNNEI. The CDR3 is CASSEAGENTEAFF. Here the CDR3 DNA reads TGTGCCAGCAGTGAGGCGGGGGAGAACACTGAAGCTTTCTTT.

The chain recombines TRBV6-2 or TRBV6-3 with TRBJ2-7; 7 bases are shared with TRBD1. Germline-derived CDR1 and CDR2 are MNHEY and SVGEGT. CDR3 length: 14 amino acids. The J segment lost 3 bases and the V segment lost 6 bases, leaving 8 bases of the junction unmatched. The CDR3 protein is CASSSGQVRYEQYF. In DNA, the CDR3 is TGTGCCAGCAGCTCCGGACAGGTTCGCTACGAGCAGTACTTC.

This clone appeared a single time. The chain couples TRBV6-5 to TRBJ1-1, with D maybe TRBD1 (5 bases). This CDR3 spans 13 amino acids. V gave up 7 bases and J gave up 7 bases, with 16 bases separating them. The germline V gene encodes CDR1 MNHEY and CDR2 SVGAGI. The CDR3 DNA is TGTGCCAGCACCAGCGGGGGGTCGGGTGAAGCTTTCTTT. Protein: CASTSGGSGEAFF.

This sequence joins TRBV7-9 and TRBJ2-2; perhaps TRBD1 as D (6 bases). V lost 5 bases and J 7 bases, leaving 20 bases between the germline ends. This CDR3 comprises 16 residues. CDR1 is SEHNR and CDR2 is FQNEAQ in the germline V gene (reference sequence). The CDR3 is CASSRTTGLVVGELFF. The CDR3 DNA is TGTGCCAGCAGCCGAACCACAGGGTTGGTGGTCGGGGAGCTGTTTTTT.

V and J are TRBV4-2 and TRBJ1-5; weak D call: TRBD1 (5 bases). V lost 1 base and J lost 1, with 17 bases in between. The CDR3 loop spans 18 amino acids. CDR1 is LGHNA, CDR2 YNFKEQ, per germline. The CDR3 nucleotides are TGTGCCAGCAGCCAAGGGTCGCTCGGAGGGGACAGCAATCAGCCCCAGCATTTT. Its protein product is CASSQGSLGGDSNQPQHF.

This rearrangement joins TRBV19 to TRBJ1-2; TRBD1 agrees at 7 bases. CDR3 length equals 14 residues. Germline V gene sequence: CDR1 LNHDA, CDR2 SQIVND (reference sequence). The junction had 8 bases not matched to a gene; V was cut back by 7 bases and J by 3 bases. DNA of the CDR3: TGTGCCAGTACCTGGGACAGCGAGGACTATGGCTACACCTTC. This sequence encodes CASTWDSEDYGYTF.

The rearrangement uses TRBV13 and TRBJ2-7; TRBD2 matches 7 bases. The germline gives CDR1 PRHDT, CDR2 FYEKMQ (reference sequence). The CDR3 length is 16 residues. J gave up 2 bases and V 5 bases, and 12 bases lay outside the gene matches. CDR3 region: CASSPLAIAGTYEQYF. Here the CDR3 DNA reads TGTGCCAGCAGCCCCCTGGCGATAGCGGGCACCTACGAGCAGTACTTC.

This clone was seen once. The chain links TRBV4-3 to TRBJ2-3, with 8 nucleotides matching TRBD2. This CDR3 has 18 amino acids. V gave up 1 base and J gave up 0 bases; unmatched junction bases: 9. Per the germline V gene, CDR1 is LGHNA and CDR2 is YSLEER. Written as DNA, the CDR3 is TGCGCCAGCAGCCAAGGTCCGGCGGGGGGATATAGCACAGATACGCAGTATTTT. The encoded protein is CASSQGPAGGYSTDTQYF.

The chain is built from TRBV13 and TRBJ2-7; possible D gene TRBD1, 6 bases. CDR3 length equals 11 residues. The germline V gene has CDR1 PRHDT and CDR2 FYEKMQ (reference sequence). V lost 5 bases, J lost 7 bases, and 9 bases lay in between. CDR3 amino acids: CASSQGREQYF. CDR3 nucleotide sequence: TGTGCCAGCAGCCAGGGGCGGGAGCAGTACTTC.

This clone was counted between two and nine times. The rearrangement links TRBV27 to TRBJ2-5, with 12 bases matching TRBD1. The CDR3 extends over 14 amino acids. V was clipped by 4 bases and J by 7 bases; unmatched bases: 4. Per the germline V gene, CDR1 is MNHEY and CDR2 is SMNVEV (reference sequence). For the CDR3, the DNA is TGTGCCAGCAGTTGGGGACAGGGGGCCGGGACCCAGTACTTC. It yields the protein CASSWGQGAGTQYF.

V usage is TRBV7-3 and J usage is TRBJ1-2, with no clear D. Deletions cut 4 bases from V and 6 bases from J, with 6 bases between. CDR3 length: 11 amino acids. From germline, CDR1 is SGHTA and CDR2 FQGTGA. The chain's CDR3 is CASSSGDGYTF. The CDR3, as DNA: TGTGCCAGCAGCTCGGGAGATGGCTACACCTTC.

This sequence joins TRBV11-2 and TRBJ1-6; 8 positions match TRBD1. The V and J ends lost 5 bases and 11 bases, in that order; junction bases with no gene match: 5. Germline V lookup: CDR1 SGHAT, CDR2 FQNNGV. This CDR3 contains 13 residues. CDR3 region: CASSPDRVPPLHF. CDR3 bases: TGTGCCAGCAGCCCGGACAGGGTACCACCCCTCCACTTT.

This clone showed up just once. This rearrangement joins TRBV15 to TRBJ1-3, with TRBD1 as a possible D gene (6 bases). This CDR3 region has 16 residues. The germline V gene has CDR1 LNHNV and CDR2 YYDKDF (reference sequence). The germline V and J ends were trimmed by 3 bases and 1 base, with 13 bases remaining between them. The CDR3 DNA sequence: TGTGCCACCAGCAGCGGTGACAGGCCATCTGGAAACACCATATATTTT. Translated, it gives CATSSGDRPSGNTIYF.

The CDR3 nucleotides read TGTGCCAGCAGCTTGAGACAGGGTTTGGATGAAAAACTGTTTTTT. Its protein product is CASSLRQGLDEKLFF. This chain joins TRBV5-4 and TRBJ1-4; TRBD1 matches 7 bases. CDR3 length: 15 amino acids. From germline, CDR1 is SGHNT and CDR2 YYREEE (reference sequence). Germline trimming cut 1 base from V and 6 bases from J; bases unmatched to any gene: 6.

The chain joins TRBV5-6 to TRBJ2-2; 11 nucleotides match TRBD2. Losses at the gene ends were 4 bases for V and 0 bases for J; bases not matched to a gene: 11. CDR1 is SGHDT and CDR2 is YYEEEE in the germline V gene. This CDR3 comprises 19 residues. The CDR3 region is CASSPWTMGLAANTGELFF. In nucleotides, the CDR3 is TGTGCCAGCAGCCCCTGGACAATGGGACTAGCGGCGAACACCGGGGAGCTGTTTTTT.

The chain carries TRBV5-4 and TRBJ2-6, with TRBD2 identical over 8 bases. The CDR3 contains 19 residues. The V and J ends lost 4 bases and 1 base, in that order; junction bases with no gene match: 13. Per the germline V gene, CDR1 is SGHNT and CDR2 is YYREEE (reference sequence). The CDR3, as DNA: TGTGCCAGCAGCCCCAAGGGGCGGGGGGCCATTTCTGGGGCCAACGTCCTGACTTTC. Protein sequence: CASSPKGRGAISGANVLTF. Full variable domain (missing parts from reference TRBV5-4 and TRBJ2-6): ETGVTQSPTHLIKTRGQQVTLRCSSQSGHNTVSWYQQALGQGPQFIFQYYREEENGRGNFPPRFSGLQFPNYSSELNVNALELDDSALYLCASSPKGRGAISGANVLTFGAGSRLTVL.

The CDR3 DNA reads TGTGCCAGCAGCACAGGGGGTTGCCGGGGCAATCAGCCCCAGCATTTT. Translating gives CASSTGGCRGNQPQHF. This rearrangement joins TRBV12-1 to TRBJ1-5; the table's D call of TRBD1 was not tested on the DNA. TRBV12-1 is a pseudogene segment. CDR3 size: 16 residues.

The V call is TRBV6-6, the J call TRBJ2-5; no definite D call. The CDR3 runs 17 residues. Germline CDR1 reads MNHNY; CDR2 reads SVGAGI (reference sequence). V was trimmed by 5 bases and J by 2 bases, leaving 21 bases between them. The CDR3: CASSLSGRRLRQETQYF. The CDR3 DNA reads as TGTGCCAGCAGTCTTAGTGGCCGCCGACTGCGACAAGAGACCCAGTACTTC.

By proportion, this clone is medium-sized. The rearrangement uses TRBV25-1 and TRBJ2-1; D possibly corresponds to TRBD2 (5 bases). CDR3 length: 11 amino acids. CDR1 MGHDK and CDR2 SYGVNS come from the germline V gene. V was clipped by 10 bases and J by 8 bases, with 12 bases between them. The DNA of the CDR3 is TGTGCCACCTCCCCCGGGGATGAGCAGTTCTTC. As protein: CATSPGDEQFF.

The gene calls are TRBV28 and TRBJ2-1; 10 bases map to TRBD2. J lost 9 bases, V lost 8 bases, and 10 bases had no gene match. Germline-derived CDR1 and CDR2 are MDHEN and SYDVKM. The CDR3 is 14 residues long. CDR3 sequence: CASVSGGLGSEQFF. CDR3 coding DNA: TGTGCCAGCGTTAGCGGGGGGCTTGGGAGTGAGCAGTTCTTC.

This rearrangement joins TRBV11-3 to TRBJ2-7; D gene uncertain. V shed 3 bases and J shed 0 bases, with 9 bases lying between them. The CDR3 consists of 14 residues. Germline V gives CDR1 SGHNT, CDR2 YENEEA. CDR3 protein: CASSLSSLSYEQYF. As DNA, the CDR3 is TGTGCCAGCAGCTTGAGTAGTCTCTCCTACGAGCAGTACTTC. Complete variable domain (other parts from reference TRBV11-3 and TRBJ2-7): EAGVVQSPRYKIIEKKQPVAFWCNPISGHNTLYWYLQNLGQGPELLIRYENEEAVDDSQLPKDRFSAERLKGVDSTLKIQPAELGDSAVYLCASSLSSLSYEQYFGPGTRLTVT.

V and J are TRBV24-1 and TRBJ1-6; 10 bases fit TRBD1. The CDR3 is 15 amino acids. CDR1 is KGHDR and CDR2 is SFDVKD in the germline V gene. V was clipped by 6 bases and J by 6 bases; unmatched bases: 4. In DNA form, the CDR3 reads TGTGCCACCAGTCCCAGGGACAGGGGTAATTCACCCCTCCACTTT. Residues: CATSPRDRGNSPLHF.

CDR3 sequence (DNA): TGTGCCAGCAGCGTAGGAGGGAGGGACCAAGAGACCCAGTACTTC. Translated, it gives CASSVGGRDQETQYF. The gene calls are TRBV9 and TRBJ2-5; 7 nucleotides align to TRBD2. CDR3 length: 15 residues. V lost 0 bases to trimming and J lost 0 bases; unmatched junction nucleotides: 2. The germline V gene encodes CDR1 SGDLS and CDR2 YYNGEE.